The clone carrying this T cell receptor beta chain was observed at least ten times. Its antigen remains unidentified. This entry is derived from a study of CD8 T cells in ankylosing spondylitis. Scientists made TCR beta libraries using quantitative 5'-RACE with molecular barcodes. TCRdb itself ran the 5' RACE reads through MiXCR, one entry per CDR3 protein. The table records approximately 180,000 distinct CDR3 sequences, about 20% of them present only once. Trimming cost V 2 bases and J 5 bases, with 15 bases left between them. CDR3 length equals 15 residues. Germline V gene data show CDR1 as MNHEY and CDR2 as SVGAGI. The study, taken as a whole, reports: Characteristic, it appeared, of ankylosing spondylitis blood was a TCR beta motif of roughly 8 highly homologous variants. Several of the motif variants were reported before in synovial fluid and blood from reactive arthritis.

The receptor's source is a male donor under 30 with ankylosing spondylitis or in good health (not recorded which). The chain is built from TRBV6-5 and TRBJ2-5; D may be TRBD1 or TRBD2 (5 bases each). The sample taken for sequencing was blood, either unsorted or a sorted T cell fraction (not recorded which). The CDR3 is CASSYPRGRGETQYF. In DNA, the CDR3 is TGTGCCAGCAGTTACCCTAGGGGCCGGGGTGAGACCCAGTACTTC.